Sequencing of this T cell receptor (beta chain) was carried out in a study of OX40 agonist ivuxolimab in advanced cancers. Regarding the study as a whole: Also showing low normalized T-cell clonal expansion were some of the nonresponders.

Clones were sequenced by immunoSEQ multiplex PCR, and TCRdb holds only the in-frame ones, with some missing. The repertoire holds roughly 86,000 clones, with about nine tenths as singletons. CDR1 and CDR2 (germline): SEHNR, FQNEAQ (reference sequence). The CDR3 sequence is 13 residues long. Between the trimmed V and J ends, which lost 5 bases and 8 bases, there was a span of 13 bases. Comment on this clone: Its antigen is not identified.

Source: CD4+ or CD8+ T cells sorted from blood, taken in a trial of the OX40 agonist ivuxolimab. This receptor was obtained from an adult with an advanced solid tumor such as melanoma, head and neck, liver or kidney cancer. This rearrangement joins TRBV7-9 to TRBJ1-3, with D unresolved. The CDR3 DNA follows: TGTGCCAGCAGCCCCTACAAAATAGACACCATATATTTT. Its protein product is CASSPYKIDTIYF.